The 10 T cell receptor beta chains below all came from one sample that was sequenced in a study of beta chain features in type 1 diabetes. The entirety of the isolated RNA underwent reverse transcription, so expressed TCRB transcripts were sequenced. Clones were sequenced by immunoSEQ multiplex PCR, and TCRdb holds only the in-frame ones, with some missing. The data hold 400,000 to 600,000 clones, with 25% to 35% observed a single time. Sequenced material: naive CD4+ T cells from blood. Receptors were obtained from a man aged 18 to 29 in good health.

The chain has TRBV4-3 and TRBJ2-4; TRBD2 matches at 8 bases. V dropped 3 bases and J dropped 9; count of bases not matched to a gene: 10. The CDR3 totals 15 residues. Per the germline V gene, CDR1 is LGHNA and CDR2 is YSLEER. CDR3 DNA: TGCGCCAGCAGCCAGGCGGGACTAGTCGGTTCCATTCAGTACTTC. Its translation is CASSQAGLVGSIQYF.

The CDR3 protein is CASSGWGDNQPQHF. The DNA of the CDR3 is TGTGCCAGCAGTGGGTGGGGTGACAATCAGCCCCAGCATTTT. The chain uses TRBV25-1 and TRBJ1-5; D is ambiguous. Trimming pared 4 bases from V and 3 bases from J, leaving 10 bases between. Germline loops: CDR1 MGHDK, CDR2 SYGVNS. The CDR3 has 14 amino acids.

This clone came up a few times. This chain links TRBV9 with TRBJ2-5, with a tentative D call TRBD1 (6 bases). This CDR3 has 14 amino acids. Germline-derived CDR1 and CDR2 are SGDLS and YYNGEE. Trimming stripped 3 bases from V and 5 bases from J, with 14 bases between. The CDR3 DNA sequence: TGTGCCAGCAGCGCACAGGGCCGAGGGGAGACCCAGTACTTC. It specifies CASSAQGRGETQYF.

The chain is built from TRBV30 and TRBJ2-3, with D maybe TRBD2 (6 bases). The V end was cut by 0 bases, the J end by 2 bases, with 21 bases between. The V gene's germline CDR1 is GTSNPN and CDR2 SVGIG (reference sequence). The CDR3 has 18 amino acids. CDR3 sequence: CAWSVLRGTYIYTDTQYF. The CDR3 DNA sequence: TGTGCCTGGAGTGTACTTCGCGGGACTTACATTTACACAGATACGCAGTATTTT. Together with reference TRBV30 and TRBJ2-3, the CDR3 gives the full variable domain: SQTIHQWPATLVQPVGSPLSLECTVEGTSNPNLYWYRQAAGRGLQLLFYSVGIGQISSEVPQNLSASRPQDRQFILSSKKLLLSDSGFYLCAWSVLRGTYIYTDTQYFGPGTRLTVL.

The chain has TRBV7-9 and TRBJ2-5; TRBD2 agrees at 10 bases. The V segment lost 2 bases and the J segment 2 bases; nucleotides outside the gene matches: 5. Germline V CDR1 and CDR2: SEHNR, FQNEAQ (reference sequence). The CDR3 sequence is 16 residues long. The CDR3 DNA follows: TGTGCCAGCAGCTTAAACCCAGCGGGAGGGCAAGAGACCCAGTACTTC. Translation: CASSLNPAGGQETQYF.

The sample holds a few counts of this clone. This chain uses TRBV11-2 with TRBJ2-1; 8 nucleotides align to TRBD1. This CDR3 comprises 14 residues. Per germline, CDR1 SGHAT and CDR2 FQNNGV. The J segment lost 8 bases and the V segment lost 6 bases, leaving 9 bases of the junction unmatched. The CDR3 region is CASSPPGTGYEQFF. The CDR3 bases are TGTGCCAGCAGTCCCCCGGGGACAGGTTATGAGCAGTTCTTC. The full variable domain, with the rest looked up from reference TRBV11-2 and TRBJ2-1, is EAGVAQSPRYKIIEKRQSVAFWCNPISGHATLYWYQQILGQGPKLLIQFQNNGVVDDSQLPKDRFSAERLKGVDSTLKIQPAKLEDSAVYLCASSPPGTGYEQFFGPGTRLTVL.

In this sample, this clone turned up a few times. This chain uses TRBV18 with TRBJ1-4; 7 bases are shared with TRBD1. V lost 3 bases to trimming and J lost 5 bases; unmatched junction nucleotides: 6. Germline V gene sequence: CDR1 KGHSH, CDR2 LQKENI. This CDR3 spans 15 amino acids. As DNA, the CDR3 is TGTGCCAGCTCACCGGACAGGACGGGGAATGAAAAACTGTTTTTT. Protein: CASSPDRTGNEKLFF.

The V and J genes are TRBV15 and TRBJ2-7, with TRBD1 matching over 9 bases. CDR3 size: 16 residues. J lost 1 base, V lost 0 bases, and 4 bases had no gene match. The germline V gene encodes CDR1 LNHNV and CDR2 YYDKDF (reference sequence). DNA of the CDR3: TGTGCCACCAGCAGAGATTACAGGGGGCCTTCCTACGAGCAGTACTTC. Protein: CATSRDYRGPSYEQYF.

The chain employs TRBV30 and TRBJ2-5; 10 bases agree with TRBD2. Trimming cost V 0 bases and J 4 bases; bases outside gene matches: 5. CDR1 and CDR2 from the germline V gene are GTSNPN and SVGIG (reference sequence). CDR3 length: 15 amino acids. CDR3 loop: CAWSVQIAGGETQYF. The CDR3 region has the DNA TGTGCCTGGAGTGTACAAATAGCGGGAGGAGAGACCCAGTACTTC. Based on the CDR3 plus reference TRBV30 and TRBJ2-5, the full variable domain is SQTIHQWPATLVQPVGSPLSLECTVEGTSNPNLYWYRQAAGRGLQLLFYSVGIGQISSEVPQNLSASRPQDRQFILSSKKLLLSDSGFYLCAWSVQIAGGETQYFGPGTRLLVL.

In nucleotides, the CDR3 is TGTGCCAGCTCACCACCGGGCGTCACCGGGGAGCTGTTTTTT. It codes for CASSPPGVTGELFF. V usage is TRBV18 and J usage is TRBJ2-2; D gene uncertain. CDR1 is KGHSH, CDR2 LQKENI, per germline. CDR3 length equals 14 residues. V was cut by 0 bases and J by 4 bases, with 6 bases left in between. Based on the CDR3 plus reference TRBV18 and TRBJ2-2, the full variable domain is NAGVMQNPRHLVRRRGQEARLRCSPMKGHSHVYWYRQLPEEGLKFMVYLQKENIIDESGMPKERFSAEFPKEGPSILRIQQVVRGDSAAYFCASSPPGVTGELFFGEGSRLTVL.